This T cell receptor (beta chain) was documented in a study of CD8+CD57+ T cells in acquired aplastic anemia. Overall study context: Mean yield of DNA from sorted CD4+ and CD8+ cells was 2.5 to 4 ug.

Study-level results: Patients shared 25 to 35 CD8+ CDR3 sequences with controls. Significant differences in CD8+ Simpson's diversity were not observed between patients and controls.

This clonotype showed up many times. Its specificity is unknown. The germline V and J ends were trimmed by 0 bases and 3 bases, with 6 bases remaining between them. Germline V lookup: CDR1 LGHNA, CDR2 YSLEER. The CDR3 contains 14 residues. The sequenced patients had an expansion of CD8+CD57+ cells seen by flow cytometry. Patient blood was sampled before any therapy had been received. Genomic DNA was employed as the template in profiling TCR beta VDJ and CDR3. Via MiXCR, TCRdb re-called the reads, giving one row per CDR3 protein. The data contain approximately 150,000 distinct CDR3 sequences, roughly 45% of them singletons.

V gene TRBV4-3 combines with J gene TRBJ1-3; D ambiguous. The origin of this receptor is a human donor with aplastic anemia. The specimen sequenced was sorted CD4+, CD8+, or CD8+CD57+ T cells (not recorded which) from PBMCs. CDR3 sequence (DNA): TGCGCCAGCAGCCAAGATATCAATGGAAACACCATATATTTT. Translation gives CASSQDINGNTIYF.